This TCR beta chain was retrieved from a study of blood T cells in healthy people across ages (dated by TCRdb to about 2015). Regarding the research as a whole: In model experiments, template switching captured about one uniquely barcoded TCR beta cDNA molecule for every two T cells. Using deep sequencing normalized with unique cDNA molecular identifiers, the study measured how TCR beta repertoire diversity changes with age. Donors were grouped into four age groups: young (average approximately 16 years), middle-aged (about 38), aged (approximately 58) and long-lived (just over 80). To avoid experimental bias, donors of different ages were randomly spread across the sequencing lanes. Two additional independent replicas of 1 million unique cDNA reads from the same blood draw were analyzed for two donors (one aged 18 to 30 and one aged 80 or older). Study-level results and caveats: Compared with the aged group, the long-lived group had more naive CD4+ T cells, fewer expanded clones and increased TCR diversity, a pattern suggesting age selection. Observed TCR beta diversity correlated strongly with the percentage of naive T cells measured by flow cytometry. Observed TCR beta diversity per million T cells fell roughly linearly with age, and a significant reduction was already apparent by age about 38. Donor CMV infection status was unknown, potentially confounding age-related changes in expanded clonotypes. Since profiling was done on bulk unsorted PBMCs, naive and antigen-experienced compartments could not be conclusively compared. Estimates of total diversity based on one million sequenced T cells were considered lower bounds and underestimates.

The library was produced with 5' RACE. Instrument used: Illumina HiSeq 2500. A second 7 to 11 cycle PCR used a sample-barcoded 5' primer and a J-beta primer mix. A template-switch 5' adaptor carrying 12 random nucleotides introduced a unique molecular identifier onto each TCR beta cDNA molecule. Each sample yielded at least 2.5 million CDR3-containing paired-end reads. First-strand cDNA synthesis was performed from all RNA using the Mint cDNA synthesis kit, with priming by a TRBC-specific oligonucleotide. All cDNA was treated with uracil-DNA glycosylase and then went through a first 18-cycle PCR with the universal primers M1SS and BC2_uni_R. In the paper's pipeline: Normalization of each sample was performed by random selection of 1 million high-quality reads, each carrying a distinct molecular identifier. Reads sharing molecular identifiers were discarded rather than binned into consensus sequences. CDR3 identification, clonotype clustering and error correction used MiTCR with a Q25 quality threshold and the strictest error-elimination algorithm. A nonparametric unseen species model with Euler transformation was used to estimate a lower bound on total TCR beta diversity. Starting from the raw public reads, TCRdb applied fastp trimming at Q25, assembled clones with MiXCR and retained in-frame beta chains. Each entry is one CDR3 protein sequence, shown with its most common DNA and genes. TCRdb, rather than the study authors, made the V and J calls. Within this sample are 600,000 or so distinct CDR3 sequences, with about 30% of them counted one time only. The ten largest clones represent around 16% of the sample.

V is pared back by 0 bases and J by 4 bases, with 14 bases lying between the germline termini. Taken from the germline V gene, the CDR1 and CDR2 loops are SGHRS and YFSETQ. The CDR3 covers 15 residues, taking in both the cysteine and the phenylalanine. CDR3 DNA only is kept here, 45 bases in frame from base 1. The roughly 39 donors, aged about 6 to 95 years, were systemically healthy Caucasian individuals from Russia. About 10 milliliters of peripheral blood were collected from each donor into EDTA-treated Vacutainer tubes. Ficoll-Paque density-gradient centrifugation was used to isolate PBMCs, with at least 6.5 million per sample. Trizol reagent was used to extract total RNA from PBMCs, with at least 6 micrograms per sample. The percentages of naive CD45RAhigh/CD27high T cells were determined by flow cytometry on a PBMC aliquot from every donor. This clonotype was found many times. Its specific antigen is unknown. No base quality values were provided; no much bigger clone lies one nucleotide off.

The sequenced sample consisted of blood. The TCR sequence derives from a woman of 80 years or more in good health. The sequence is built from TRBV5-1 and TRBJ2-7; a weak D assignment points to TRBD2 (5 bases agree). Here the CDR3 is given as CASSLVDEGKYEQYF. Here is the DNA: TGCGCCAGCAGCTTGGTGGATGAGGGTAAATACGAGCAGTACTTC.